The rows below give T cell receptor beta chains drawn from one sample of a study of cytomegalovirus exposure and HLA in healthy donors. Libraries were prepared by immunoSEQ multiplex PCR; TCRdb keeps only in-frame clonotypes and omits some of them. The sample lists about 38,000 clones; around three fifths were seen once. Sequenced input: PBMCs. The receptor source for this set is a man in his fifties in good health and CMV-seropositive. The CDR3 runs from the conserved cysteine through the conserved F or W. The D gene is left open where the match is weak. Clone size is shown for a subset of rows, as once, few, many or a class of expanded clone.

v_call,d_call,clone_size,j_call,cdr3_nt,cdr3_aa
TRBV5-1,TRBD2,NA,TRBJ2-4,TGCGCCAGCAGCCGACTCGGGGGGGGTTCCAAAAACATTCAGTACTTC,CASSRLGGGSKNIQYF
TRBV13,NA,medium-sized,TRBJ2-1,TGTGCCAGCAGCTTAGCGGCCAGGGGATCCTACAATGAGCAGTTCTTC,CASSLAARGSYNEQFF
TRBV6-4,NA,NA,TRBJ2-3,TGTGCCACCGGTCAGGGAAATACGCAGTATTTT,CATGQGNTQYF
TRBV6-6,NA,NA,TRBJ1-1,TGTGCCAGCATCCAGGGGTGGGGCACTGAAGCTTTCTTT,CASIQGWGTEAFF
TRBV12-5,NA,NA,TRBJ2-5,TGTGCTAGTGGTTTGCCGGGGAGAGACGAGACCCAGTACTTC,CASGLPGRDETQYF
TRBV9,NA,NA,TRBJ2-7,TGTGCCAGCAGCCCGTCTGGAGGTTCCTACGAGCAGTACTTC,CASSPSGGSYEQYF
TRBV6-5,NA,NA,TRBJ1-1,TGTGCCAGCAGTTATCTCGGGACACAGAACACTGAAGCTTTCTTT,CASSYLGTQNTEAFF
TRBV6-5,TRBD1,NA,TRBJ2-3,TGTGCCAGCAGTTACTCGGGGACAGGGGGGGTGTATACGCAGTATTTT,CASSYSGTGGVYTQYF
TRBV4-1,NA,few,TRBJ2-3,TGCGCCAGCAGCCAAGATGTCGAGCGAAGAGATACGCAGTATTTT,CASSQDVERRDTQYF
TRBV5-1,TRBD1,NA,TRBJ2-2,TGCGCCAGCAGCCGGGTAGGGGGCAACACCGGGGAGCTGTTTTTT,CASSRVGGNTGELFF
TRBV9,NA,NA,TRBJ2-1,TGTGCCAGCAGCGTAGGGCGGGCGCTCTACAATGAGCAGTTCTTC,CASSVGRALYNEQFF